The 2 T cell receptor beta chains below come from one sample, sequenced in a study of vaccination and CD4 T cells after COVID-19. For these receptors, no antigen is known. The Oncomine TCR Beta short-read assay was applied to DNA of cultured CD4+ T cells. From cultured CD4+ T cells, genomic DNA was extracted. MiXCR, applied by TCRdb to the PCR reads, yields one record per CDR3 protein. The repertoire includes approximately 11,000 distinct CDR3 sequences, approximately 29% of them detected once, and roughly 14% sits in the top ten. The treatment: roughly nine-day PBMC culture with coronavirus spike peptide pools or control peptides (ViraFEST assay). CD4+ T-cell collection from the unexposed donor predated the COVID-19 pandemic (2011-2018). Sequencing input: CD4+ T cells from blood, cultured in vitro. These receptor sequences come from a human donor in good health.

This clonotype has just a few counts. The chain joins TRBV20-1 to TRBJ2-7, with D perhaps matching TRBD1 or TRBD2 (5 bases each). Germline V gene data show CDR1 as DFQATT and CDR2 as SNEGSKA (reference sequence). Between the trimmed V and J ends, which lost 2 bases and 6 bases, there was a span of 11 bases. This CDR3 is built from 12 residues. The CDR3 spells CSARFGTFEQYF. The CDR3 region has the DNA TGCAGTGCTAGATTCGGGACCTTCGAGCAGTACTTC.

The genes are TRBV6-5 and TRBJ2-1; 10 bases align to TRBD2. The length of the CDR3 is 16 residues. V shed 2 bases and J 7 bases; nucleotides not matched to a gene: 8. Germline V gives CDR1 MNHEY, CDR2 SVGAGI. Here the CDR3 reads CASSYPASGRTNEQFF. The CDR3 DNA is TGTGCCAGCAGTTACCCGGCTAGCGGGAGAACTAATGAGCAGTTCTTC.